This paragraph reports one T cell receptor (beta chain). There is no known antigen for this receptor. Base qualities are not provided; no much larger clone lies one nucleotide away. Participants in the prospective study were enrolled through a virtual design, were aged roughly 18 to 100 years, and lived in 24 United States geographic areas. In the prospective study, cohorts were assigned on the basis of participant-reported clinical history obtained from a screening survey and a study questionnaire. Recovered participants in ImmuneRACE Cohort 3 were defined by two consecutive negative NP/OP PCR tests, clearance by a healthcare professional, or resolution of symptoms. In the prospective study, whole blood, serum and a nasopharyngeal or oropharyngeal swab were collected from each participant by mobile phlebotomists. Additional blood draws and questionnaires over an approximately two-month period could optionally be provided by prospective study participants. Blood samples from the prospective study were shipped frozen or at room temperature prior to DNA extraction.

The sample originates from a study of blood T cell repertoires in COVID-19 (dated by TCRdb to 2020 to 2022). Turning to the overall study: Samples from collaborators originated in the United States, Italy and Spain and spanned both the acute and convalescent phases of COVID-19. The prospective study material was composed of cDNA or gDNA derived from T cells, B-cell-depleted T cells, or PBMCs. The dataset comprised deeply sampled blood TCRbeta repertoires from subjects exposed to, actively infected with, or recovered from COVID-19. A freely available public database, intended as a resource for researchers studying the immune response to SARS-CoV-2, is where the repertoires were released. The samples were drawn from two sources: the first 160 participants of the ongoing ImmuneRACE study, and fewer than 1,500 subjects contributed by 6 global collaborators. A de-identified subject ID, COVID-19 status, age in years and sex were almost always included in the sample metadata. Where available, HLA class I and class II types were obtained from metadata supplied by the sample provider rather than from assay-based typing. Findings and caveats that apply to the study as a whole: Clinical and demographic metadata were provided uncurated, with the amount varying by source and participant.

The germline ends are 18 bases apart after V is trimmed by 2 bases and J by 13 bases. The germline V gene sets CDR1 to SGHVS and CDR2 to FNYEAQ. The CDR3 covers 15 residues, taking in both the cysteine and the phenylalanine. Only the CDR3 part of the read is kept: 45 bases, read in frame from the first base. The immunoSEQ Assay, a bias-controlled multiplex PCR, was used to amplify TCRbeta CDR3 regions from genomic DNA. In the original analysis: Nucleated cell counts per sample were estimated from amplification of reference gene primers within the assay. To quantify the absolute abundance of each unique TCRbeta CDR3 rearrangement, sequence reads were collapsed and filtered. For each sample, productive Simpson clonality was calculated by taking the square root of Simpson's diversity index across productive rearrangements. TCRdb's version of the immuneACCESS table is confined to in-frame rearrangements and falls short of the full clone set. An unresolved V gene accounts for under half of the shortfall where checked; the remainder is of unknown origin. D and trimming were read from the DNA, whereas the V and J calls and clone size are those reported in that table. In all, the sample holds about 250,000 clones, and around 86% of those were seen once. Around 1.7% of the sample comes from the top ten.

The sequencing sample was made of PBMCs or T cells enriched from blood (not recorded which). This TCR was sampled from a man aged 40-50 years who had recovered from COVID-19. The receptor chain draws on TRBV7-6 and TRBJ1-6, with a tentative D gene TRBD1 over 6 matching bases. The CDR3 protein is CASSLSEGVMSPLHF. The DNA sequence is TGTGCCAGCAGCTTAAGTGAGGGGGTGATGTCTCCCCTCCACTTT.